The 25 T cell receptor beta chains below were found in one sample sequenced in a study of blood T cell repertoires in COVID-19. The data were produced by immunoSEQ multiplex PCR, yet TCRdb's version contains in-frame clones alone and is incomplete. The sample records 310,000 or so clones, around 90% being singletons. Sequences were obtained from PBMCs or T cells enriched from blood (not recorded which). The receptors come from a woman between 40 and 55 years old who had recovered from COVID-19.

V and J are TRBV30 and TRBJ2-3; unclear D gene. V lost 1 base, J lost 4 bases, and 6 bases lay in between. This CDR3 is built from 12 residues. Germline V CDR1 and CDR2: GTSNPN, SVGIG (reference sequence). This chain's CDR3 is CAWSDSADTQYF. The CDR3 DNA reads TGTGCCTGGAGTGACTCCGCAGATACGCAGTATTTT.

V and J are TRBV3-1 (or the pseudogene TRBV3-2) and TRBJ2-6; a weak D match, TRBD1 (6 bases). The CDR3 extends over 19 amino acids. Germline CDR1 and CDR2: LGHDT and YNNKEL (reference sequence). Between the trimmed V and J ends, which lost 1 base and 2 bases, there was a span of 18 bases. This chain's CDR3 is CASSQGTWTAAAGANVLTF. The CDR3 nucleotides are TGTGCCAGCAGCCAAGGAACTTGGACAGCTGCCGCTGGGGCCAACGTCCTGACTTTC.

The CDR3 loop is CASSPGMTGNTIYF. Written as DNA, the CDR3 is TGTGCCAGCAGCCCCGGGATGACGGGAAACACCATATATTTT. V is TRBV7-2 and J is TRBJ1-3, with D uncertain. CDR1 is SGHTA, CDR2 FQGNSA, per germline. The CDR3 covers 14 residues. The germline V and J ends were trimmed by 5 bases and 4 bases, with 12 bases remaining between them.

The count of this clone is one. The chain uses TRBV7-9 and TRBJ1-4, with D possibly TRBD1 on 6 matching bases. Germline V gene sequence: CDR1 SEHNR, CDR2 FQNEAQ (reference sequence). The CDR3 consists of 19 residues. V was trimmed by 2 bases and J by 0 bases, leaving 19 bases between them. CDR3 nucleotide sequence: TGTGCCAGCAGCTTATATTACGGACAGCCCTCTCCAACTAATGAAAAACTGTTTTTT. It yields the protein CASSLYYGQPSPTNEKLFF.

The rearrangement uses TRBV7-2 and TRBJ1-1; D ambiguous. The V end was cut by 3 bases, the J end by 1 base, with 9 bases between. From germline, CDR1 is SGHTA and CDR2 FQGNSA. This CDR3 comprises 14 residues. The CDR3 DNA reads TGTGCCAGCAGCTTCAAACAAACGAACACTGAAGCTTTCTTT. It codes for CASSFKQTNTEAFF.

The rearrangement links TRBV5-5 to TRBJ1-6, with 9 bases fitting TRBD1. The CDR3 sequence is 17 residues long. The V segment lost 4 bases and the J segment 7 bases; nucleotides outside the gene matches: 12. Germline V gives CDR1 SGHKS, CDR2 YYEKEE (reference sequence). The CDR3 nucleotides read TGTGCCAGCAGCCCGAGATCCGGGACAGGGAGAAATTCACCCCTCCACTTT. This encodes CASSPRSGTGRNSPLHF.

This chain connects TRBV28 to TRBJ1-5, with D unresolved. V was shortened by 5 bases and J by 9 bases, with 17 bases between the two germline ends. The germline V gene encodes CDR1 MDHEN and CDR2 SYDVKM. The CDR3 spans 14 residues. CDR3 DNA sequence: TGTGCCAGCAGTGAACAGTCACGGATCCTGCCCCAGCATTTT. It yields the protein CASSEQSRILPQHF.

V usage is TRBV28 and J usage is TRBJ1-2; D is ambiguous. V dropped 10 bases and J dropped 0 bases, with 12 bases sitting between them. The V gene's germline CDR1 is MDHEN and CDR2 SYDVKM. The CDR3 is 13 residues long. The chain's CDR3 is CAILSSANYGYTF. CDR3 nucleotide sequence: TGTGCCATCCTTTCGTCAGCTAACTATGGCTACACCTTC.

The V call is TRBV30, the J call TRBJ2-5; D is ambiguous. The CDR3 consists of 10 residues. Germline V lookup: CDR1 GTSNPN, CDR2 SVGIG (reference sequence). V lost 5 bases and J 4 bases, leaving 5 bases between the germline ends. CDR3 loop: CAWGRETQYF. The CDR3 DNA sequence: TGTGCCTGGGGGCGAGAGACCCAGTACTTC.

V gene TRBV5-1 combines with J gene TRBJ2-3, with D tentatively TRBD2 (5 bases). Germline V gene lookup returns CDR1 SGHRS and CDR2 YFSETQ. The CDR3 has 15 amino acids. Trimming took off 0 bases at V and 1 base at J, with 9 bases between the two ends. The CDR3 loop is CASSLASRRTDTQYF. In DNA, the CDR3 is TGCGCCAGCAGCTTGGCTAGCCGACGCACAGATACGCAGTATTTT.

V gene TRBV28 combines with J gene TRBJ1-1; D gene unclear. V gave up 5 bases and J gave up 11 bases, with 12 bases separating them. This CDR3 has 11 residues. The germline V gene has CDR1 MDHEN and CDR2 SYDVKM. CDR3 residues: CASSHAEGAFF. CDR3 coding DNA: TGTGCCAGCAGTCACGCAGAGGGTGCTTTCTTT. Variable domain in full (rest from reference TRBV28 and TRBJ1-1): DVKVTQSSRYLVKRTGEKVFLECVQDMDHENMFWYRQDPGLGLRLIYFSYDVKMKEKGDIPEGYSVSREKKERFSLILESASTNQTSMYLCASSHAEGAFFGQGTRLTVV.

This clone was detected a few times. The CDR3 spells CASSPDFRGVYEQYF. In nucleotides, the CDR3 is TGCGCCAGCAGCCCGGACTTCCGGGGGGTGTACGAGCAGTACTTC. The rearrangement joins TRBV5-1 to TRBJ2-7; 7 bases align to TRBD2. The germline CDR1 and CDR2 sequences are SGHRS and YFSETQ. The V and J ends lost 4 bases and 4 bases, in that order; junction bases with no gene match: 11. The CDR3 runs 15 residues. The entire variable domain, with the rest obtained from reference TRBV5-1 and TRBJ2-7, is as follows: KAGVTQTPRYLIKTRGQQVTLSCSPISGHRSVSWYQQTPGQGLQFLFEYFSETQRNKGNFPGRFSGRQFSNSRSEMNVSTLELGDSALYLCASSPDFRGVYEQYFGPGTRLTVT.

The V call is TRBV5-6, the J call TRBJ2-3, with a tentative D call TRBD1 (6 bases). Germline values: CDR1 SGHDT, CDR2 YYEEEE. Trimming stripped 4 bases from V and 2 bases from J, with 11 bases between. CDR3 length equals 14 residues. The DNA for the CDR3 is TGTGCCAGCAGCGTACAGGGTCCCACAGATACGCAGTATTTT. Its protein is CASSVQGPTDTQYF.

The DNA for the CDR3 is TGTGCCTGGACGGTACTGGGAGACGGCTACACCTTC. Translation gives CAWTVLGDGYTF. The genes are TRBV30 and TRBJ1-2; D not resolved. Trimming took 4 bases from V and 8 from J, leaving 14 bases between them. CDR1 and CDR2 (germline): GTSNPN, SVGIG (reference sequence). This CDR3 has 12 residues.

Only a few counts were recorded for this clone. This chain connects TRBV3-1 (or the pseudogene TRBV3-2) to TRBJ2-7; the D is unclear. The CDR3 extends over 15 amino acids. Between the trimmed V and J ends, which lost 1 base and 1 base, there was a span of 11 bases. Germline V gene data show CDR1 as LGHDT and CDR2 as YNNKEL (reference sequence). The CDR3 DNA sequence: TGTGCCAGCAGCCAAGTGTCAGGCCCTTCCTACGAGCAGTACTTC. It codes for CASSQVSGPSYEQYF.

Notes on this clone: Just one base apart from a much larger clone, this may be a read error. The J gene is TRBJ2-3, the V gene TRBV2; D not resolved. The germline V gene has CDR1 SNHLY and CDR2 FYNNEI. This CDR3 contains 13 residues. V was cut by 2 bases and J by 2 bases, with 5 bases left in between. The CDR3 sequence: CASSEPLTDTQYF. CDR3 in DNA: TGTGCCAGCAGTGAACCCCTCACAGATACGCAGTATTTT.

V is TRBV29-1 and J is TRBJ1-4, with a possible D match to TRBD1 (5 bases). CDR1 and CDR2 from the germline V gene are SQVTM and ANQGSEA. This CDR3 contains 10 residues. V lost 4 bases and J 12 bases, leaving 9 bases between the germline ends. CDR3 DNA: TGCAGCGTTGGGGGGGAGCAACTGTTTTTT. It encodes CSVGGEQLFF.

V is TRBV7-6 and J is TRBJ1-6, with a tentative D call TRBD1 (6 bases). The germline CDR1 and CDR2 sequences are SGHVS and FNYEAQ. The CDR3 contains 16 residues. Trimming stripped 0 bases from V and 8 bases from J, with 14 bases between. CDR3 in DNA: TGTGCCAGCAGCTTAGCGCCACAGGGACCTGATTCACCCCTCCACTTT. As protein: CASSLAPQGPDSPLHF. Full variable domain (rest looked up from reference TRBV7-6 and TRBJ1-6): GAGVSQSPRYKVTKRGQDVALRCDPISGHVSLYWYRQALGQGPEFLTYFNYEAQQDKSGLPNDRFSAERPEGSISTLTIQRTEQRDSAMYRCASSLAPQGPDSPLHFGNGTRLTVT.

This chain joins TRBV27 and TRBJ2-2, with D uncertain. The V end lost 3 bases, the J end lost 4 bases, and 9 bases lay between the germline ends. Germline CDR1 reads MNHEY; CDR2 reads SMNVEV (reference sequence). The CDR3 is 14 residues long. CDR3 amino acids: CASSLRQLTGELFF. DNA for the CDR3: TGTGCCAGCAGTTTGAGGCAGCTCACCGGGGAGCTGTTTTTT.

The chain combines TRBV7-2 with TRBJ1-4; 8 bases match TRBD1. Germline CDR1 SGHTA, CDR2 FQGNSA. The CDR3 is 15 amino acids. With V trimmed by 5 bases and J by 8 bases, 10 bases remained unmatched. This chain's CDR3 is CASSDDRGSSEKLFF. Here the CDR3 DNA reads TGTGCCAGCAGCGACGACAGGGGAAGTTCAGAAAAACTGTTTTTT.

This chain uses TRBV7-2 with TRBJ2-7; possibly TRBD2 for D (6 bases). The CDR3 is 16 amino acids. CDR1 is SGHTA, CDR2 FQGNSA, per germline. Trimming cost V 5 bases and J 7 bases, with 24 bases left between them. Here the CDR3 reads CASSPQASGLKGEQYF. The CDR3 DNA is TGTGCCAGCAGCCCCCAAGCCTCGGGACTTAAGGGGGAGCAGTACTTC.

V usage is TRBV7-3 and J usage is TRBJ2-3; D is unclear. The CDR3 covers 12 residues. Germline V gene sequence: CDR1 SGHTA, CDR2 FQGTGA. V gave up 5 bases and J gave up 6 bases, with 9 bases separating them. DNA for the CDR3: TGTGCCAGCAGCCGTCTGGGCGATACGCAGTATTTT. Translating gives CASSRLGDTQYF.

This clone was picked up one time. This chain joins TRBV28 and TRBJ2-5; D is perhaps TRBD1 (5 bases). This CDR3 is 16 amino acids long. Deletions cut 6 bases from V and 1 base from J, with 18 bases between. The germline CDR1 and CDR2 sequences are MDHEN and SYDVKM. The CDR3 loop reads CASRELDNPSQETQYF. The CDR3 region has the DNA TGTGCCAGCAGAGAGTTGGACAACCCTTCCCAAGAGACCCAGTACTTC.

CDR3 nucleotides: TGTGCCAGCTCTCCAGGGGGAACTAACACCGGGGAGCTGTTTTTT. As protein: CASSPGGTNTGELFF. V usage is TRBV28 and J usage is TRBJ2-2, with 7 bases fitting TRBD1. The V and J ends lost 8 bases and 2 bases, in that order; junction bases with no gene match: 8. Germline CDR1 reads MDHEN; CDR2 reads SYDVKM. The CDR3 loop spans 15 amino acids.

The chain recombines TRBV28 with TRBJ1-3, with D perhaps TRBD1 (6 bases). V lost 6 bases, J lost 0 bases, and 12 bases lay in between. The CDR3 sequence is 15 residues long. Germline V CDR1 and CDR2: MDHEN, SYDVKM. Here the CDR3 DNA reads TGTGCCAGCAGAGGGGGTCCCTACTCTGGAAACACCATATATTTT. Protein sequence: CASRGGPYSGNTIYF.